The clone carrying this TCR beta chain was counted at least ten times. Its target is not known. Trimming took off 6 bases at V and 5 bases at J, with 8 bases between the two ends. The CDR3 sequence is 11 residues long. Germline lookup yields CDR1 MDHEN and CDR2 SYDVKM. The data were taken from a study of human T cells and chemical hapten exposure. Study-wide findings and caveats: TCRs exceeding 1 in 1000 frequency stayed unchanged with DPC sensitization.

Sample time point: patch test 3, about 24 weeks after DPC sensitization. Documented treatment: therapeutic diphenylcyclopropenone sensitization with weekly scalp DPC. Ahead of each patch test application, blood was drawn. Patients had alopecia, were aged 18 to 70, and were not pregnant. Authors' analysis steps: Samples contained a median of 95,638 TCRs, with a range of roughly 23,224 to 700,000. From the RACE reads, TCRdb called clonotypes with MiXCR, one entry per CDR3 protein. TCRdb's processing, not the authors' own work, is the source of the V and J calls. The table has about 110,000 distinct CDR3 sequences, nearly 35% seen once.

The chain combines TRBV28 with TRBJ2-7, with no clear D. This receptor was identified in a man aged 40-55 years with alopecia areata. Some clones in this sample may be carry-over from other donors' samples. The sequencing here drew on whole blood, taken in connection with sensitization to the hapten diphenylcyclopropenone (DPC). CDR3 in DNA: TGTGCCAGCAGCCGTATGAACGAGCAGTACTTC. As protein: CASSRMNEQYF.